This TCR beta chain was observed in a study of blood T cell repertoires in COVID-19. Turning to the study itself: Donors in the United States, Italy and Spain gave samples during acute or convalescent COVID-19. PBMCs, B-cell-depleted T cells, or T cells were the source of the cDNA or gDNA that made up the material.

The germline V gene encodes CDR1 MNHEY and CDR2 SVGAGI. V shed 3 bases and J shed 2 bases, with 7 bases lying between them. The CDR3 sequence is 13 residues long. The table came from immunoSEQ multiplex PCR; TCRdb's copy has only in-frame clones and leaves some out. The table has some 290,000 clones, roughly nine tenths seen once; the top ten hold roughly 12%. Seattle enrolled patients during active infection and tracked them longitudinally. Sequencing was done on a sample of peripheral blood. The chain is built from TRBV6-5 and TRBJ1-1; D is undetermined. The TCR was taken from a woman aged 30 to 39 with COVID-19, enrolled during active disease. CDR3 region: CASSYTANTEAFF. CDR3 DNA: TGTGCCAGCAGTTATACAGCAAACACTGAAGCTTTCTTT.